Below, 12 T cell receptor beta chains from the same sample are listed, as sequenced in a study of OX40 agonist ivuxolimab in advanced cancers. Receptor amplification or capture employed the immunoSEQ multiplex PCR assay. TCRdb carries this immuneACCESS record with in-frame sequences only. Its versions omit some clonotypes, under half of them owing to an unresolved V gene in the studies checked, with the rest unexplained. The sample records about 58,000 clones, about 90% of which are singletons. More than 1.5% of the sample is held by the ten biggest clonotypes. This sample comprised CD4+ or CD8+ T cells sorted from blood, obtained in a trial of the OX40 agonist ivuxolimab. The receptors derive from an adult with an advanced solid tumor such as melanoma, head and neck, liver or kidney cancer.

The chain joins TRBV30 to TRBJ1-2; no clear D gene. CDR3 length: 15 residues. Germline values: CDR1 GTSNPN, CDR2 SVGIG (reference sequence). The V end was cut by 2 bases, the J end by 2 bases, with 15 bases between. The CDR3 sequence is CAWSFRGRRNYGYTF. The CDR3 DNA reads TGTGCCTGGAGTTTCCGGGGTCGAAGAAACTATGGCTACACCTTC.

The V and J genes are TRBV7-2 and TRBJ2-1; D remains ambiguous. The CDR3 sequence is 11 residues long. Germline CDR1 reads SGHTA; CDR2 reads FQGNSA. Trimming took 2 bases from V and 8 from J, leaving 4 bases between them. DNA for the CDR3: TGTGCCAGCAGCTTATTATATGAGCAGTTCTTC. As protein: CASSLLYEQFF.

This clone appeared once. The V gene is TRBV6-6, the J gene TRBJ1-6; D is perhaps TRBD1 (6 bases). This CDR3 is 15 amino acids long. Germline V lookup: CDR1 MNHNY, CDR2 SVGAGI (reference sequence). Trimming pared 2 bases from V and 5 bases from J, leaving 10 bases between. CDR3 loop: CASSYQGSNNSPLHF. The CDR3 DNA reads TGTGCCAGCAGTTACCAGGGGTCCAATAATTCACCCCTCCACTTT.

The rearrangement links TRBV6-5 to TRBJ1-3; 7 positions agree with TRBD1. V trimming: 5 bases; J trimming: 3 bases; junction bases outside the gene matches: 4. The germline V gene has CDR1 MNHEY and CDR2 SVGAGI. The CDR3 length is 14 residues. Here the CDR3 DNA reads TGTGCCAGCAGTAACAGGGGTGGTGGAAACACCATATATTTT. Translating it yields CASSNRGGGNTIYF.

The J gene is TRBJ2-7, the V gene TRBV7-9, with D possibly matching TRBD2 (6 bases). The germline CDR1 and CDR2 sequences are SEHNR and FQNEAQ (reference sequence). Trimming cost V 5 bases and J 3 bases, with 17 bases left between them. This CDR3 has 15 residues. CDR3 sequence (DNA): TGTGCCAGCAGCCCCTCAGGGAGGAGGATCTACGAGCAGTACTTC. Protein product: CASSPSGRRIYEQYF.

The chain recombines TRBV13 with TRBJ1-3, with D maybe TRBD1 (5 bases). Germline CDR1 reads PRHDT; CDR2 reads FYEKMQ (reference sequence). The germline V and J ends were trimmed by 8 bases and 3 bases, with 8 bases remaining between them. CDR3 length equals 12 residues. As DNA, the CDR3 is TGTGCCAGCCAGGGAGTTGGAAACACCATATATTTT. As protein: CASQGVGNTIYF.

This chain links TRBV19 with TRBJ1-5; D not resolved. Germline V CDR1 and CDR2: LNHDA, SQIVND (reference sequence). V was pared by 10 bases and J by 1 base, with 11 bases between. The CDR3 covers 13 residues. This CDR3 reads CATAEVSNQPQHF. CDR3 coding DNA: TGTGCCACCGCGGAGGTCAGCAATCAGCCCCAGCATTTT.

The genes are TRBV19 and TRBJ1-1; D uncertain. CDR1 is LNHDA, CDR2 SQIVND, per germline (reference sequence). V was cut by 4 bases and J by 2 bases, with 11 bases left in between. The CDR3 runs 14 residues. CDR3 bases: TGTGCCAGTAGTAGTATCGAGACAAACACTGAAGCTTTCTTT. Its protein product is CASSSIETNTEAFF.

The rearrangement joins TRBV7-9 to TRBJ2-3; D possibly corresponds to TRBD2 (6 bases). The germline V and J ends were trimmed by 1 base and 2 bases, with 13 bases remaining between them. The CDR3 runs to 16 residues. CDR1 is SEHNR and CDR2 is FQNEAQ in the germline V gene (reference sequence). The CDR3 DNA is TGTGCCAGCAGCTTAGGAGAGCGGGCCCTCACAGATACGCAGTATTTT. This codes for CASSLGERALTDTQYF.

This clone was counted once. This chain links TRBV7-8 with TRBJ1-1; TRBD1 matches 7 bases. Per the germline V gene, CDR1 is SGHVS and CDR2 is FQNEAQ. Germline trimming cut 5 bases from V and 0 bases from J; bases unmatched to any gene: 3. The CDR3 spans 14 residues. The CDR3 region is CASSTGQLNTEAFF. CDR3 in DNA: TGTGCCAGCAGCACGGGACAGCTGAACACTGAAGCTTTCTTT. The variable domain in full, completed from reference TRBV7-8 and TRBJ1-1, reads GAGVSQSPRYKVAKRGQDVALRCDPISGHVSLFWYQQALGQGPEFLTYFQNEAQLDKSGLPSDRFFAERPEGSVSTLKIQRTQQEDSAVYLCASSTGQLNTEAFFGQGTRLTVV.

This chain joins TRBV4-3 and TRBJ1-1, with TRBD1 identical over 9 bases. Germline CDR1 and CDR2: LGHNA and YSLEER. The CDR3 contains 13 residues. The junction had 2 bases not matched to a gene; V was cut back by 5 bases and J by 4 bases. The CDR3 DNA reads TGCGCCAGCAGCGCGACAGGGGGCACTGAAGCTTTCTTT. Translated, it gives CASSATGGTEAFF.

V is TRBV6-1 and J is TRBJ2-1; 9 bases match TRBD1. The germline CDR1 and CDR2 sequences are MNHNS and SASEGT. J gave up 6 bases and V 5 bases, and 5 bases lay outside the gene matches. The CDR3 contains 14 residues. In DNA form, the CDR3 reads TGTGCCAGCAGTCGGACAGGGGAGGGCAATGAGCAGTTCTTC. It specifies CASSRTGEGNEQFF.